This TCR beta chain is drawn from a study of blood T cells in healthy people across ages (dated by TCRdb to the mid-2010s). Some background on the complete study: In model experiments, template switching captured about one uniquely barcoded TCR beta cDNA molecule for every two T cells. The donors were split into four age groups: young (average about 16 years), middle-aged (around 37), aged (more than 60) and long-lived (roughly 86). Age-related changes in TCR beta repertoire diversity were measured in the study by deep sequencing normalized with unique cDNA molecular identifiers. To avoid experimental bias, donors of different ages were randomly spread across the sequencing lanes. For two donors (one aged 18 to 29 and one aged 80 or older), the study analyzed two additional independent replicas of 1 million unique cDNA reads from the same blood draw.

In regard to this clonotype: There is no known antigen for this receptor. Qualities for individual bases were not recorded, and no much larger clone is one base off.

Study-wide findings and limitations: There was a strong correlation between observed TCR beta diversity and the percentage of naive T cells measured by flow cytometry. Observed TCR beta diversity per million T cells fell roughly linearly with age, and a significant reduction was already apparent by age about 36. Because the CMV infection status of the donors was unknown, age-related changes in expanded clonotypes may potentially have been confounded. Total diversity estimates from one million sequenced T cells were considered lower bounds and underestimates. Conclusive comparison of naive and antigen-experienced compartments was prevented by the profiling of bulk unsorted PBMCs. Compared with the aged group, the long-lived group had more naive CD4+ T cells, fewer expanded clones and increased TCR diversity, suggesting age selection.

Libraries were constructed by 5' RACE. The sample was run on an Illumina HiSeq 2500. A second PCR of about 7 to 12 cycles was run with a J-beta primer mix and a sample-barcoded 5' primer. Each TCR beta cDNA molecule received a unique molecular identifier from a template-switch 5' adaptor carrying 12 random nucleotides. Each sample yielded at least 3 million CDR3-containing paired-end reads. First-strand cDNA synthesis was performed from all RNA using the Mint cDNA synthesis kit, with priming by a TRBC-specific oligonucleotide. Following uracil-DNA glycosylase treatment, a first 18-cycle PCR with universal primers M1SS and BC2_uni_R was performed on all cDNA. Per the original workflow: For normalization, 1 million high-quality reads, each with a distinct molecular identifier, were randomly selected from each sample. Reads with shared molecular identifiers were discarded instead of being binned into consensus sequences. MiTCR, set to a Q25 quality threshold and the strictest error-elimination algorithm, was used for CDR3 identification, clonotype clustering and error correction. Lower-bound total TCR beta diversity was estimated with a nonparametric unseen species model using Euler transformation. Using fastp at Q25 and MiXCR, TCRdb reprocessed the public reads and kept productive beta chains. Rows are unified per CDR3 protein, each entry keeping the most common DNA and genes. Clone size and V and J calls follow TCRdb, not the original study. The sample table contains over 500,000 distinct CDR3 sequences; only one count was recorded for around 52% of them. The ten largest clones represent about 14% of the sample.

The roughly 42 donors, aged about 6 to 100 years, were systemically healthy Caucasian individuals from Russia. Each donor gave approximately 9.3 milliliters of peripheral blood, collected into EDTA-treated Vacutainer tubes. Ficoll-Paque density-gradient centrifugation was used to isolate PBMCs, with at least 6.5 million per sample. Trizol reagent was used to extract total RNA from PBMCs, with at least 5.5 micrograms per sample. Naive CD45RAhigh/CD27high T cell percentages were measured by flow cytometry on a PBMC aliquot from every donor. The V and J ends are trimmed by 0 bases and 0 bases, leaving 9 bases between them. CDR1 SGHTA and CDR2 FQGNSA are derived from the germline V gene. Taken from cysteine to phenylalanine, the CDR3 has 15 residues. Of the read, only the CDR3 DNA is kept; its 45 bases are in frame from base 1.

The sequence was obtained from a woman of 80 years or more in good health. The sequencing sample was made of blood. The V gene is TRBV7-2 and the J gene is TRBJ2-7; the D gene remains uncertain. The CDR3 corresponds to CASSLALPPSYEQYF. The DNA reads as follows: TGTGCCAGCAGCTTAGCTCTCCCGCCCTCCTACGAGCAGTACTTC.